This T cell receptor (beta chain) emerged from a study of human T cells and chemical hapten exposure. TCRdb recomputed calls from the RACE reads with MiXCR, one row per CDR3 protein. Here the sample spans tens of thousands of distinct CDR3 sequences, around 10% being singletons. The CDR3 is made up of 14 amino acids. The V and J ends lost 6 bases and 3 bases respectively, with 14 bases between them. Germline V gene sequence: CDR1 PRHDT, CDR2 FYEKMQ (reference sequence). Many counts were recorded for this clonotype. The sample's time point: patch test 1, 2 weeks after DPC sensitization. The treatment denotes: therapeutic diphenylcyclopropenone sensitization with weekly scalp DPC.

This receptor was identified in a woman in her thirties or forties with alopecia areata. Some clones in this sample may be carry-over from other donors' samples. This chain joins TRBV13 and TRBJ2-5; tentatively, D is TRBD1 (6 bases). This specimen consisted of whole blood, obtained in connection with sensitization to the hapten diphenylcyclopropenone (DPC). The CDR3 spells CASRTRGIEETQYF. CDR3 DNA sequence: TGTGCCAGCAGGACGAGGGGGATAGAAGAGACCCAGTACTTC.